The 7 T cell receptor beta chains presented below share a single source sample, sequenced in a study of blood T cell repertoires in COVID-19. Data came from immunoSEQ multiplex PCR; TCRdb stores just in-frame clones and leaves some out. There are over 200,000 clones in the sample; approximately 81% occur only once, and 15% to 20% lies in the top ten. The sample consisted of peripheral blood. The origin of the receptors is a woman aged 80 or over with active or convalescent COVID-19.

The V and J genes are TRBV7-2 and TRBJ2-7; TRBD1 matches at 10 bases. The V gene's germline CDR1 is SGHTA and CDR2 FQGNSA. V shed 5 bases, J shed 3 bases, and the junction held 4 bases outside the gene matches. The CDR3 is 14 residues long. In DNA, the CDR3 is TGTGCCAGCAGCCCGGGACAGGGGCTCTACGAGCAGTACTTC. This translates into CASSPGQGLYEQYF.

The chain has TRBV6-1 and TRBJ2-5, with 10 bases that match TRBD2. The CDR3 totals 16 residues. Germline values: CDR1 MNHNS, CDR2 SASEGT. Unmatched junction bases numbered 10, after V lost 4 bases and J lost 5 bases. The CDR3 region is CASSAVIGLAEETQYF. For the CDR3, the DNA is TGTGCCAGCAGTGCCGTAATAGGACTAGCGGAGGAGACCCAGTACTTC.

The chain recombines TRBV30 with TRBJ2-7; 10 nucleotides line up with TRBD2. The J segment lost 2 bases and the V segment lost 3 bases, leaving 13 bases of the junction unmatched. Per germline, CDR1 GTSNPN and CDR2 SVGIG (reference sequence). The CDR3 spans 17 residues. This CDR3 reads CAWRFGVAGGPPYEQYF. As DNA, the CDR3 is TGTGCCTGGAGATTCGGGGTAGCGGGAGGCCCCCCCTACGAGCAGTACTTC.

The V gene is TRBV6-2 or TRBV6-3, the J gene TRBJ2-3; D remains ambiguous. With 3 bases removed from V and 0 bases from J, the gap between germline ends came to 13 bases. The CDR3 covers 16 residues. The germline CDR1 and CDR2 sequences are MNHEY and SVGEGT. DNA of the CDR3: TGTGCCAGCAGTTATCGCCAGGCCCTTAGCACAGATACGCAGTATTTT. This codes for CASSYRQALSTDTQYF.

V gene TRBV28 combines with J gene TRBJ1-1; a possible D gene is TRBD1 (5 bases). Germline V CDR1 and CDR2: MDHEN, SYDVKM. The V and J ends lost 8 bases and 2 bases respectively, with 15 bases between them. The CDR3 runs to 14 residues. CDR3 in amino acids: CASEGRGRNTEAFF. The CDR3 nucleotides read TGTGCCAGCGAGGGGAGGGGTAGAAACACTGAAGCTTTCTTT.

The chain employs TRBV30 and TRBJ2-7, with 7 bases identical to TRBD1. The J segment lost 3 bases and the V segment lost 5 bases, leaving 7 bases of the junction unmatched. Germline V lookup: CDR1 GTSNPN, CDR2 SVGIG (reference sequence). The CDR3 runs 13 residues. Here the CDR3 DNA reads TGTGCCTGGTCCATACAGGGGAACTACGAGCAGTACTTC. Translation gives CAWSIQGNYEQYF.

J is TRBJ2-1 and V is TRBV11-2; 9 bases agree with TRBD1. Germline V gene sequence: CDR1 SGHAT, CDR2 FQNNGV. This CDR3 has 14 amino acids. The CDR3 protein is CATAPTGGKNEQFF. Here the CDR3 DNA reads TGTGCGACCGCCCCGACAGGGGGTAAGAATGAGCAGTTCTTC. The full variable domain, rest sourced from reference TRBV11-2 and TRBJ2-1, is EAGVAQSPRYKIIEKRQSVAFWCNPISGHATLYWYQQILGQGPKLLIQFQNNGVVDDSQLPKDRFSAERLKGVDSTLKIQPAKLEDSAVYLCATAPTGGKNEQFFGPGTRLTVL.